This is a list of T cell receptor beta chains from one sample in a study of PD-1 blockade in mismatch repair-deficient tumors. TCRdb keeps only in-frame clones here, not all; method: immunoSEQ multiplex PCR. This table holds about 49,000 clones, around 77% found once. The starting material was PBMCs, obtained before pembrolizumab treatment. These receptors were obtained from an adult with mismatch repair-deficient cancer. CDR3s include the opening cysteine and the closing phenylalanine or tryptophan. The D gene is left open where the match is weak. A clone size is listed for some rows: how often the clone was seen (once, few, many), or a class if it is expanded.

size: NA
D: TRBD2
V: TRBV5-1
J: TRBJ2-7
DNA: TGCGCCAGCAGCAGGACCGGGACTAGCGATTTCGAGCAGTACTTC
CDR3: CASSRTGTSDFEQYF

size: few
D: NA
V: TRBV27
J: TRBJ1-5
DNA: TGTGCCAGCAGTACTACACCGGCGATCGGCAATCAGCCCCAGCATTTT
CDR3: CASSTTPAIGNQPQHF

size: NA
D: TRBD2
V: TRBV9
J: TRBJ2-1
DNA: TGTGCCAGCAGCGTACTGTGGTCGGCGGGAGATTACAATGAGCAGTTCTTC
CDR3: CASSVLWSAGDYNEQFF

size: NA
D: NA
V: TRBV19
J: TRBJ2-2
DNA: TGTGCCAGTAGCCAGACGACCACCGGGGAGCTGTTTTTT
CDR3: CASSQTTTGELFF

size: NA
D: TRBD2
V: TRBV10-3
J: TRBJ2-5
DNA: TGTGCCAGCGGACTAGCGGGGGAAGAGACCCAGTACTTC
CDR3: CASGLAGEETQYF

size: NA
D: TRBD2
V: TRBV19
J: TRBJ2-3
DNA: TGTGCCAGTAGTAACCGCCTGGCGGGAGCCCCGCGACCCACAGATACGCAGTATTTT
CDR3: CASSNRLAGAPRPTDTQYF

size: NA
D: NA
V: TRBV7-9
J: TRBJ1-3
DNA: TGTGCCAGCAGCTTAGCGGGCTTCTCTGGAAACACCATATATTTT
CDR3: CASSLAGFSGNTIYF

size: NA
D: NA
V: TRBV6-5
J: TRBJ1-1
DNA: TGTGCCAGCAGTATACTACGGGAGAACACTGAAGCTTTCTTT
CDR3: CASSILRENTEAFF

size: few
D: NA
V: TRBV2
J: TRBJ1-5
DNA: TGTGCCAGCAACGGGGGGCGAACTCAGCCCCAGCATTTT
CDR3: CASNGGRTQPQHF

size: NA
D: NA
V: TRBV13
J: TRBJ1-2
DNA: TGTGCCAGCAGCCTAGTGGGGCTAGGAGATGGCTACACCTTC
CDR3: CASSLVGLGDGYTF

size: NA
D: NA
V: TRBV25-1
J: TRBJ1-1
DNA: TGTGCCAGCGGAGGGAGAGCTGAAGCTTTCTTT
CDR3: CASGGRAEAFF

size: NA
D: TRBD1
V: TRBV9
J: TRBJ1-1
DNA: TGTGCCAGCAGTAACTCCGGGACAGGGGACACTGAAGCTTTCTTT
CDR3: CASSNSGTGDTEAFF

size: NA
D: NA
V: TRBV30
J: TRBJ1-1
DNA: TGTGCCTGGAGCGCCACACAGTTGAACACTGAAGCTTTCTTT
CDR3: CAWSATQLNTEAFF

size: once
D: TRBD2
V: TRBV30
J: TRBJ2-3
DNA: TGTGCCTGGAGTGGAGGACTAGCGGGAGAGGATACGCAGTATTTT
CDR3: CAWSGGLAGEDTQYF

size: NA
D: TRBD2
V: TRBV5-8
J: TRBJ2-7
DNA: TGTGCCAGCAGCTTGCTTAGACTAGCGGGAGGTCTCGAGCAGTACTTC
CDR3: CASSLLRLAGGLEQYF

size: NA
D: NA
V: TRBV7-2
J: TRBJ2-7
DNA: TGTGCCAGCAGCTTGGTGAGTACGTCCTACGAGCAGTACTTC
CDR3: CASSLVSTSYEQYF

size: NA
D: TRBD1
V: TRBV7-3
J: TRBJ1-1
DNA: TGTGCCAGCAGGGTCACAGGGGACACTGAAGCTTTCTTT
CDR3: CASRVTGDTEAFF

size: NA
D: TRBD1
V: TRBV19
J: TRBJ2-1
DNA: TGTGCCAGTAGTATAGAAGACAGGGGATACAATGAGCAGTTCTTC
CDR3: CASSIEDRGYNEQFF

size: NA
D: NA
V: TRBV5-1
J: TRBJ2-5
DNA: TGCGCCAGCAGCTTGGGAGTAGGGGCGCTCGGGGAAGAGACCCAGTACTTC
CDR3: CASSLGVGALGEETQYF

size: NA
D: NA
V: TRBV28
J: TRBJ1-4
DNA: TGTGCCAGCAGCGTTCCGAGCCCGGAAAAACTGTTTTTT
CDR3: CASSVPSPEKLFF

size: NA
D: TRBD1
V: TRBV6-5
J: TRBJ2-2
DNA: TGTGCCAGCAGTCAGACGACAGGGGTGACCGGGGAGCTGTTTTTT
CDR3: CASSQTTGVTGELFF

size: NA
D: NA
V: TRBV5-5
J: TRBJ2-7
DNA: TGTGCCAGCCAGGGGGACTCGCTGGACTACGAGCAGTACTTC
CDR3: CASQGDSLDYEQYF

size: NA
D: TRBD1
V: TRBV7-9
J: TRBJ2-7
DNA: TGTGCCAGCAGCTTACCAGGGGGCGGTTCGGCCTACGAGCAGTACTTC
CDR3: CASSLPGGGSAYEQYF

size: NA
D: NA
V: TRBV5-8
J: TRBJ2-1
DNA: TGTGCCAGCAGCTTAACGGTTAGCTATTACAATGAGCAGTTCTTC
CDR3: CASSLTVSYYNEQFF

size: NA
D: NA
V: TRBV7-7
J: TRBJ2-2
DNA: TGTGCTAGCAGCCCCCAGGGTCTCGCCGGGGAGCTGTTTTTT
CDR3: CASSPQGLAGELFF

size: NA
D: NA
V: TRBV18
J: TRBJ2-3
DNA: TGTGCCAGCTCACCCTTTAGGACAGCCAGCACAGATACGCAGTATTTT
CDR3: CASSPFRTASTDTQYF

size: once
D: NA
V: TRBV2
J: TRBJ1-5
DNA: TGTGCCAGCGGTCTTTCTTCGGGGGCCGAACAGCCCCAGCATTTT
CDR3: CASGLSSGAEQPQHF